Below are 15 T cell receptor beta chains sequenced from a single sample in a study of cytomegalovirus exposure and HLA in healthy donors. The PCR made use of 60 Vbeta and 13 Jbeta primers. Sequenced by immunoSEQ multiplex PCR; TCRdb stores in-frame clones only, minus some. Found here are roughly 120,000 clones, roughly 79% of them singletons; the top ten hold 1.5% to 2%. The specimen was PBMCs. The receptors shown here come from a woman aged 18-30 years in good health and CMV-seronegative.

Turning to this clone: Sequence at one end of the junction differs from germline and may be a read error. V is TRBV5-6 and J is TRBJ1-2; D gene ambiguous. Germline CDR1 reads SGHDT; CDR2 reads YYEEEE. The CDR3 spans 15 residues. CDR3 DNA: TGTGCCAGCGGCTTATCGGCCGTAACTATGAAGGGCTACACCTTC. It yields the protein CASGLSAVTMKGYTF.

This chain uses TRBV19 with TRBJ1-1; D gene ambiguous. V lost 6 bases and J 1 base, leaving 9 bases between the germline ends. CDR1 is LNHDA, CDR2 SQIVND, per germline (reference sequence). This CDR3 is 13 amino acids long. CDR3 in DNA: TGTGCCAGTAGCTATTCGGGGAACACTGAAGCTTTCTTT. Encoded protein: CASSYSGNTEAFF.

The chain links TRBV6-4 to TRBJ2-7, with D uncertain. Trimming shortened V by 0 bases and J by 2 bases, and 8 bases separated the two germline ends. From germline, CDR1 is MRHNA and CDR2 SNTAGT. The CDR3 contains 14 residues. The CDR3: CASSDSWQTYEQYF. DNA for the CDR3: TGTGCCAGCAGTGACTCGTGGCAAACCTACGAGCAGTACTTC.

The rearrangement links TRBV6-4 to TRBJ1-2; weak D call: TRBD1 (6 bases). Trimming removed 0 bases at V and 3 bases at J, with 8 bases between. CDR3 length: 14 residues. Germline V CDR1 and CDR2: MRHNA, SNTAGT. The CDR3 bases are TGTGCCAGCAGTGACTCAACAGGGTACTATGGCTACACCTTC. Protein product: CASSDSTGYYGYTF.

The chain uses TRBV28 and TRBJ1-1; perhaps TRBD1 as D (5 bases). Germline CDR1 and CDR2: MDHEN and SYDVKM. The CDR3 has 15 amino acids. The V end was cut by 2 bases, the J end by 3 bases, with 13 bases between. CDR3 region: CASSLKGAEYTEAFF. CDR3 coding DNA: TGTGCCAGCAGTTTAAAAGGGGCGGAGTACACTGAAGCTTTCTTT.

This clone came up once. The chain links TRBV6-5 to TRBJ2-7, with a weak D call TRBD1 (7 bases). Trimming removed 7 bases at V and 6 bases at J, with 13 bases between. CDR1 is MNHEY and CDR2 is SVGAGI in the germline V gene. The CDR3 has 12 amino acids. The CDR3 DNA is TGTGCCAGCAACCACAGGGGAGGCGAGCAGTACTTC. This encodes CASNHRGGEQYF.

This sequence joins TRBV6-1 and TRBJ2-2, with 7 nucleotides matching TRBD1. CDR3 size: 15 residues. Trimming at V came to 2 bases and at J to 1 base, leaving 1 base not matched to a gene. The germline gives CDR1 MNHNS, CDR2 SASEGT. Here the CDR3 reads CASSENRGNTGELFF. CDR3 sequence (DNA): TGTGCCAGCAGTGAAAACAGGGGGAACACCGGGGAGCTGTTTTTT.

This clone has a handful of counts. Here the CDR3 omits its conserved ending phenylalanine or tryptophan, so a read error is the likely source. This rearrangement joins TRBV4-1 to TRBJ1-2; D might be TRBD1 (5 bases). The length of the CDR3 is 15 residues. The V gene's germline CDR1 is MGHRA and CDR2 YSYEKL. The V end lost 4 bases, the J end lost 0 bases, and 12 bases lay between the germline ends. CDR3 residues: CASSPGGAANYGYTV. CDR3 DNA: TGCGCCAGCAGCCCCGGGGGAGCCGCTAACTATGGCTACACCGTC.

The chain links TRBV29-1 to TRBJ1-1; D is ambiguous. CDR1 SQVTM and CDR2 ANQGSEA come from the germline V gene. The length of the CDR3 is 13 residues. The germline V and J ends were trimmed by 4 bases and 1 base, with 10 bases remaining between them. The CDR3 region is CSVAMARNTEAFF. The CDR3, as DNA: TGCAGCGTTGCAATGGCCAGGAACACTGAAGCTTTCTTT.

The CDR3 nucleotides read TGTGCCAGCAGCGTAGTCAGCGGGGGATACGGTGAGCAGTTCTTC. Translated, it gives CASSVVSGGYGEQFF. This chain uses TRBV9 with TRBJ2-1, with 8 bases aligning to TRBD2. Unmatched junction bases numbered 8, after V lost 0 bases and J lost 9 bases. The CDR3 consists of 15 residues. The germline CDR1 and CDR2 sequences are SGDLS and YYNGEE. Complete variable domain (other parts from reference TRBV9 and TRBJ2-1): DSGVTQTPKHLITATGQRVTLRCSPRSGDLSVYWYQQSLDQGLQFLIQYYNGEERAKGNILERFSAQQFPDLHSELNLSSLELGDSALYFCASSVVSGGYGEQFFGPGTRLTVL.

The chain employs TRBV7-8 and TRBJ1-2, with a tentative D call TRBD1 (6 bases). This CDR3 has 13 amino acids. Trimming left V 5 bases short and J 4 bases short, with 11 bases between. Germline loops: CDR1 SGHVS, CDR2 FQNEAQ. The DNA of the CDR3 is TGTGCCAGCAGCCTAGGGGGGGGCTATGGCTACACCTTC. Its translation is CASSLGGGYGYTF.

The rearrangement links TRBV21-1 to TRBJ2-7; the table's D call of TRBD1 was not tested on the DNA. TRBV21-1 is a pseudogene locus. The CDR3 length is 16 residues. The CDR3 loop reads CASKPRVNRSPYEQYF. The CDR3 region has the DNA TGTGCCAGCAAACCCAGGGTTAACAGATCCCCCTACGAGCAGTACTTC.

CDR3 sequence: CASSELAGNTDTQYF. In DNA, the CDR3 is TGCGCCAGCAGTGAACTAGCGGGGAACACAGATACGCAGTATTTT. The V gene is TRBV10-1, the J gene TRBJ2-3; 10 positions agree with TRBD2. Trimming cost V 3 bases and J 2 bases; bases outside gene matches: 2. This CDR3 spans 15 amino acids. Germline CDR1 is WNHNN and CDR2 is SYGVQD (reference sequence).

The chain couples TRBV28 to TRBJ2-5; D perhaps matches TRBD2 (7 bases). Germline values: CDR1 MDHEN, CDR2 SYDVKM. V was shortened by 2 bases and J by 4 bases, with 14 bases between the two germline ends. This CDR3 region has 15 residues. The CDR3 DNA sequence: TGTGCCAGCAGTTTACGGAAAAGGGGGGGAGAGACCCAGTACTTC. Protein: CASSLRKRGGETQYF.

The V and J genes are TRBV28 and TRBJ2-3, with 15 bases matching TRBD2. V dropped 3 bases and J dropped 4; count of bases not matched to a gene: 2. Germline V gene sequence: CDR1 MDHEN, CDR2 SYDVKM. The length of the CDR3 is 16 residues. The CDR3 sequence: CASSFGLAGGPDTQYF. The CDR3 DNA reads TGTGCCAGCAGTTTTGGACTAGCGGGGGGGCCAGATACGCAGTATTTT.